The rows below give T cell receptor beta chains drawn from one sample of a study of long-term antiretroviral therapy in people with HIV. TCRdb's table, derived via immunoSEQ multiplex PCR, lists solely in-frame clones and lacks some. The repertoire consists of 15,000 to 20,000 clones, with over 65% occurring once and the leading ten covering around an eighth. The source material was unsorted PBMCs, sampled 0.5 years before starting antiretroviral therapy. All receptors come from a woman between 45 and 60 years old with HIV. CDR3s include the opening cysteine and the closing phenylalanine or tryptophan. A D gene is named only where the DNA matches it firmly. The listing skips clone size in some rows; elsewhere it reads once, few, many or a size class.

size | length | D | J | V | CDR3 | DNA
. | 14 | TRBD2 | TRBJ2-3 | TRBV30 | CAWSGTSGIGTQYF | TGTGCCTGGAGTGGGACTAGCGGGATAGGTACGCAGTATTTT
once | 15 | . | TRBJ2-7 | TRBV6-1 | CASSEEESPTYEQYF | TGTGCCAGCAGTGAAGAAGAATCCCCTACCTACGAGCAGTACTTC
. | 14 | . | TRBJ1-1 | TRBV29-1 | CSVEEGAGQSGAFF | TGCAGCGTTGAAGAGGGGGCCGGACAGTCGGGAGCTTTCTTT
few | 12 | . | TRBJ2-7 | TRBV6-6 | CASSSFVGEQYF | TGTGCCAGCAGTTCCTTCGTGGGTGAGCAGTACTTC
. | 14 | TRBD1 | TRBJ2-7 | TRBV7-9 | CASSAGQGGYEQYF | TGTGCCAGCAGCGCGGGACAGGGGGGCTACGAGCAGTACTTC
once | 13 | . | TRBJ2-1 | TRBV9 | CASGFGSDNEQFF | TGTGCCAGCGGTTTCGGATCTGACAATGAGCAGTTCTTC
. | 14 | . | TRBJ1-1 | TRBV6-6 | CASIDTGRSTEAFF | TGTGCCAGCATCGATACAGGGCGGAGCACTGAAGCTTTCTTT
. | 16 | . | TRBJ2-7 | TRBV27 | CASSLSLGRGSYEQYF | TGTGCCAGCAGTTTATCGTTAGGCAGGGGTAGCTACGAGCAGTACTTC
. | 14 | TRBD1 | TRBJ2-2 | TRBV29-1 | CSVPGTGLTGELFF | TGCAGCGTTCCCGGGACAGGACTCACCGGGGAGCTGTTTTTT
few | 15 | TRBD1 | TRBJ1-2 | TRBV4-1 | CASSQARDRGYGYTF | TGCGCCAGCAGCCAAGCCCGGGACAGGGGCTATGGCTACACCTTC
. | 13 | TRBD1 | TRBJ1-5 | TRBV19 | CASSQTGDQPQHF | TGTGCCAGTAGCCAAACAGGGGATCAGCCCCAGCATTTT
. | 15 | . | TRBJ2-5 | TRBV11-2 | CASSRAHRTIDTQYF | TGTGCCAGCAGCCGCGCGCACAGGACAATCGACACCCAGTACTTC